Included here is one T cell receptor (beta chain) sequence, with context. Antigen unknown. Using its own MiXCR run on the RT-PCR reads, TCRdb lists one record per CDR3 protein. Of over 150,000 distinct CDR3 sequences listed, about a tenth were seen once; the top ten hold approximately 10%. This sample is part of a study of response to subunit inactivated influenza vaccine. Findings and caveats of the study: The study's authors posited that every seasonal influenza vaccination enlists few new T cells.

The CDR3 is 16 residues long. Germline trimming cut 1 base from V and 3 bases from J; bases unmatched to any gene: 8. Germline CDR1 is DFQATT and CDR2 is SNEGSKA (reference sequence). The chain combines TRBV20-1 with TRBJ2-7; the match to TRBD2 covers 11 bases. This receptor was obtained from a man aged 45 to 65 who received an inactivated influenza vaccine. The sequencing used non-naive T cells sorted from PBMCs, collected on the day of vaccination. The CDR3 sequence: CSARVAGGPFSYEQYF. CDR3 nucleotides: TGCAGTGCTAGAGTAGCGGGGGGGCCGTTCAGCTACGAGCAGTACTTC.